This T cell receptor (beta chain) comes out of a study of patients and donors after allogeneic stem cell transplantation (TCRdb year 2020). The library was built by means of RT-PCR. Sequencing instrument: NextSeq 550. TCRdb passed the public sequencing reads through fastp at Q25 and MiXCR, retaining productive beta sequences. Each CDR3 protein gets just one entry, which takes the most common genes and DNA from the rows behind it. The sample table records about a million distinct CDR3 sequences; more than 15% of these occur just once. The ten largest clonotypes hold 6% of the sample. Unmatched junction bases come to 8, with V trimmed by 6 bases and J by 3 bases. The CDR3, cysteine through phenylalanine, is 15 amino acids long. Only the CDR3 part of the read is kept: 45 bases, read in frame from the first base. This clonotype has a count of ten or more. What this receptor recognizes is not known. One base away there is no much larger clone; base qualities are not given.

Sequencing was carried out using blood, either unsorted or a sorted T cell fraction (not recorded which). The receptor was isolated from a human donor who was either an allogeneic HSCT recipient or a stem cell or donor lymphocyte infusion donor (not recorded which). It is not recorded whose cells these are; they may come from a transplant donor. This chain is built from TRBV12-3 or TRBV12-4 and TRBJ1-5; 7 nucleotides in the junction match TRBD1. The CDR3 region: CASRHTGASNQPQHF. The nucleotide sequence reads TGTGCCAGCAGGCATACAGGGGCCTCCAATCAGCCCCAGCATTTT.